This T cell receptor (beta chain) was profiled in a study of T-cell reconstitution after alpha-beta-depleted transplantation in children. Findings and limits, study-wide: Several hundred expanded graft clones reportedly gave rise to the alpha-beta T cells present about two months after transplant.

This CDR3 is 14 amino acids long. Germline V gene sequence: CDR1 SGHRS, CDR2 YFSETQ. Regarding this clonotype: The antigen is unknown. A read error may account for a junction end that differs from germline.

Unique molecular identifiers were built into the TCRbeta library. TCRdb passed the PCR reads through MiXCR, listing each CDR3 protein once. The sample records 200,000 to 300,000 distinct CDR3 sequences, 24% being singletons. This chain uses TRBV5-1 with TRBJ1-2; D is unresolved. The source was PBMCs, mostly from graft donor cells, collected 360 days after TCRalphabeta/CD19-depleted stem cell transplant. The receptor was derived from a female patient aged 2-9 years who had a stem cell transplant for congenital amegakaryocytic thrombocytopenia, so the T cells may come from the graft donor. The CDR3 region has the DNA TGCGCCAGCAGCTTGGCCTCGGCTAACCATGGCTACACCTTC. Translation gives CASSLASANHGYTF.